The 5 T cell receptor beta chains in this list originate from one sample, sequenced in a study of blood T cell repertoires in COVID-19. TCRdb's table, derived via immunoSEQ multiplex PCR, lists solely in-frame clones and lacks some. The sample holds about 44,000 clones; approximately 90% are singletons and the top ten take 0.35% to 0.4%. Input material: peripheral blood. The source of these receptors is a man aged 45-60 years with COVID-19, enrolled during active disease.

The V and J genes are TRBV19 and TRBJ2-7; 11 bases map to TRBD2. V trimming: 5 bases; J trimming: 6 bases; junction bases outside the gene matches: 18. This CDR3 is 18 amino acids long. The germline V gene has CDR1 LNHDA and CDR2 SQIVND (reference sequence). CDR3 residues: CASSATSGRVGGSREQYF. The DNA for the CDR3 is TGTGCCAGTAGTGCTACTAGCGGGAGAGTCGGAGGGTCCCGCGAGCAGTACTTC.

This chain links TRBV7-3 with TRBJ1-1; 7 nucleotides line up with TRBD1. Trimming removed 1 base from V and 1 base from J; junction bases left unmatched: 6. This CDR3 is 16 amino acids long. Germline CDR1 SGHTA, CDR2 FQGTGA. The CDR3 sequence: CASSLSAGGKNTEAFF. CDR3 in DNA: TGTGCCAGCAGCTTAAGTGCAGGGGGAAAGAACACTGAAGCTTTCTTT.

The chain recombines TRBV6-5 with TRBJ2-3, with a tentative D call TRBD1 (6 bases). CDR1 is MNHEY and CDR2 is SVGAGI in the germline V gene. The CDR3 extends over 14 amino acids. V lost 5 bases and J lost 2, with 11 bases in between. This CDR3 is CASSRQVHTDTQYF. CDR3 nucleotide sequence: TGTGCCAGCAGTCGACAGGTCCACACAGATACGCAGTATTTT.

The genes are TRBV15 and TRBJ1-1; the match to TRBD1 covers 9 bases. This CDR3 has 15 amino acids. Per germline, CDR1 LNHNV and CDR2 YYDKDF (reference sequence). V lost 3 bases and J lost 4; bases outside the gene matches: 6. The CDR3 sequence: CATSSWDREGTEAFF. The CDR3 bases are TGTGCCACCAGCAGTTGGGACAGGGAGGGCACTGAAGCTTTCTTT.

The V call is TRBV5-1, the J call TRBJ1-2; 7 bases map to TRBD1. Trimming took 1 base from V and 4 from J; bases not matched to a gene: 7. Germline V lookup: CDR1 SGHRS, CDR2 YFSETQ. The CDR3 has 15 amino acids. CDR3 residues: CASSLSLAGGYGYTF. For the CDR3, the DNA is TGCGCCAGCAGCTTGTCATTGGCAGGGGGCTATGGCTACACCTTC. Variable domain in full (rest from reference TRBV5-1 and TRBJ1-2): KAGVTQTPRYLIKTRGQQVTLSCSPISGHRSVSWYQQTPGQGLQFLFEYFSETQRNKGNFPGRFSGRQFSNSRSEMNVSTLELGDSALYLCASSLSLAGGYGYTFGSGTRLTVV.